This record concerns one T cell receptor (beta chain) sequence. This clone was found a few times. No antigen is known for it. One base away there is no much larger clone; base qualities are not given. The method was the immunoSEQ multiplex PCR assay. For the multiplex PCR, a mixture combining 60 forward primers for TCR Vbeta segments and 13 reverse primers for TCR Jbeta segments was used. The CDR3 region of rearranged TCR beta genes was amplified from genomic DNA by a multiplex PCR assay. On the Illumina HiSeq System, the amplified TCR beta libraries were sequenced as 87-base-pair reads. In the source study's methods: A later analysis tallied approximately 87 million unique TCR beta chains across the 640 or so repertoires, and some 10 million of those chains were shared by two or more donors. Raw reads were error-corrected and collapsed into unique sequences by a nearest-neighbor algorithm in which closely related sequences were merged to remove PCR and sequencing errors. CDR3 sequences were aligned to IMGT reference sequences to assign V, D and J gene segments. For a sequence to be retained, a match of at least six nucleotides was required to both a V gene segment and a J gene segment. A rearrangement counted as productive if the CDR3 had no stop codons and remained in frame with V and J, and every other rearrangement counted as non-productive. Following IMGT convention, CDR3 was defined as the stretch from the second conserved V-encoded cysteine up to the conserved J-encoded phenylalanine. The earlier analysis of a few hundred of the donors excluded sequences that lacked an unambiguous match to a single V gene segment. An earlier analysis of 587 of the donors called V segments functional above 56.7% productive rearrangements and segregating when the between-donor standard deviation exceeded 5%. A statistical classification framework was built to diagnose cytomegalovirus status from the catalog of TCR beta chain sequences. A later analysis assigned V and J genes by comparing TCR nucleotide sequences with IMGT/GENE-DB human TR gene sequences. Using the TCRdist pipeline, a later analysis assigned CDR3 sequences along with most-parsimonious VDJ recombination scenarios. A later analysis defined each TCR beta chain by its CDR3 amino acid sequence plus V-gene family, and excluded reads lacking a unique V-gene family. In a later analysis, fewer than 650 highly shared, low-generation-probability nucleotide sequences were removed to address suspected cross-contamination and a sequencing artifact. For each public chain, a later analysis derived a clonal expansion index from normalized ranks of inferred template counts within each repertoire. Generation probabilities in a later analysis came from a VDJ recombination model fitted to out-of-frame rearrangements, and those results were checked against IGoR. Hypergeometric tests were used in a later analysis to score TCR-TCR, TCR-HLA and TCR-CMV co-occurrence, with a repertoire-size bias correction applied to the TCR pairs. False discovery rates were estimated in a later analysis by permuting HLA or CMV assignments 20 times. In a later analysis, co-occurring TCRs were grouped with DBSCAN, and TCRdist sequence similarity was added when clustering was performed within HLA-allele-positive subsets. Repertoires with fewer than 30,000 or more than 120,000 public chains were left out of co-occurrence clustering, as were about 5 repertoires with anomalous nucleotide sharing. In its TCRdb copy, this immuneACCESS table keeps in-frame sequences only and misses some clones. Where compared with another copy, unresolved V genes explain less than half of these, and the others have no known cause. V and J calls plus clone size are reproduced from that table; the DNA served to infer D and trimming. Present in this sample are roughly 180,000 clones, about four fifths of which were seen just once. The top ten clones comprise approximately 1.5% of the sample.

From V the trimming removes 5 bases and from J it removes 8 bases, while the gene matches leave 8 bases of the junction unaccounted for. The CDR3 measures 14 amino acids from cysteine to phenylalanine. Just CDR3 DNA is preserved here, 42 bases in frame from base 1. CDR1 and CDR2, per the germline V gene, are ENHRY and SYGVKD. The source of the sample is a study of cytomegalovirus exposure and HLA in healthy donors (dated by TCRdb to the late 2010s). About the full investigation: An earlier analysis of roughly 630 of the donors reported more than 250 Gb of sequence data and 117 million unique TCR beta sequences from about 179 million T cells. To predict cytomegalovirus infection status, the study brought together high-throughput TCR immunosequencing, statistical association of individual TCRs with disease status, and machine learning. A later analysis re-examined previously published TCR beta repertoires from more than 600 donors and added high-resolution HLA genotyping to investigate patterns of TCR occurrence. To decide whether each TCR beta V gene segment behaved as functional or pseudogenic, an earlier analysis of some 540 of the donors relied on high-throughput TCR beta sequencing. Every discovery cohort repertoire had been produced on one sequencing platform. Donor age, sex, ethnicity and CMV serostatus were compiled together with the repertoire data. An early release that covered fewer than 750 HLA-typed donors contained approximately 290 gigabases of sequencing data and some 87 million unique TCR sequences. Among about 410 genotyped donors of the cohort, an average of approximately 220,000 unique TCR beta nucleotide sequences was sequenced per donor, of which about 19% were non-productive. Typing coverage varied by locus: roughly 629-640 donors for A, B, C, DRB1 and DQB1; approximately 500 for DQA1; some 610 for DPA1; around 450 for DPB1. Roughly 5 DR-DQ haplotypes were handled as single units for association and clustering because linkage in the cohort was strong. Rather than drawing on any new phenotypic data, the later analysis identified candidate immune exposures from TCR beta sequences and the way those sequences occurred across donors. Using immunosequencing, the study profiled T cell repertoires from 640 or so subjects and related those repertoires to cytomegalovirus serostatus. Class I and class II HLA loci were covered by the typing at four-digit resolution. A separate validation cohort of 100 to 150 different subjects was used in addition to the approximately 640-subject first cohort. Among the roughly 410 genotyped donors, 81% belonged to the genetic ancestry cluster associated with self-reported Caucasian donors. Genome-wide SNP genotypes for about 55% of the roughly 670 donors were used in a later genetic analysis, which treated that subset as a discovery cohort. The aim of the study was to test whether cataloging public T cell receptors could identify signatures of past pathogen exposure. Study-level results and caveats: The only immune exposure information available for the cohort was CMV serostatus. In an earlier analysis of around 500 of the donors, most TCR beta V segments appeared in productive rearrangements about 87% or about 30% of the time, broadly matching IMGT annotations. Because the 87-base-pair reads could not distinguish some IMGT-functional V segments, including TRBV6-2 and TRBV6-3, those segments were excluded. The classifier was reported to diagnose cytomegalovirus status with high specificity and sensitivity in both the original and validation cohorts. A total of 150 to 200 TCR beta chains were listed by the study as associated with cytomegalovirus. A cluster of highly shared sequence variants was judged likely to be a technical artifact of the sequencing pipeline. A later analysis reported that several top co-occurrence clusters appeared linked to parvovirus B19, influenza, CMV and Epstein-Barr virus. A later analysis found that TCR association rates varied across HLA loci, with DRB1 alleles showing the most associated TCRs and HLA-C alleles the fewest. The authors suggested that the approach could potentially be generalized to other disease states and immunological phenotypes. The earlier analysis of some 560 of the donors excluded some 16 rarely observed V segments, including chromosome 9 orphons, because counts were too low. Presence/absence analyses assumed roughly uniform sequencing depth across donors, an assumption that may not hold. Correlated functional status among segregating V segments might reflect linkage disequilibrium, but an unknown experimental factor could not be ruled out. Across donors, most TCR sequences were observed very rarely, whereas some public TCRs were present in many individuals. Compared with equally common non-associated chains, HLA-associated TCR beta chains in a later analysis were more clonally expanded and had lower generation probabilities. HLA typing was unavailable for some donors at each locus, so association tests used only the typed subset. Only TCR beta chains were sequenced in this cohort, and the absence of alpha or paired-chain data limited detectable features. When HLA alleles, especially DR and DQ, strongly co-occurred, TCR associations were difficult to assign to individual alleles. Most CMV-associated TCR beta chains appeared to be HLA-restricted in a later analysis, and the HLA associations seemed to be driven largely by CMV exposure. A further reported finding was that TCR beta sequences accurately predicted the HLA-A and HLA-B alleles for most subjects in the first cohort. A later genetic analysis reported fewer N-insertions in productive TCRs among donors in an Asian-associated ancestry cluster than the approximately 700-donor mean. V-gene and J-gene trimming of TCR beta chains was associated with a missense DCLRE1C variant in a later genetic analysis, and the association was replicated in an independent cohort. At a false discovery rate of 0.05, a later analysis linked 16,951 TCR beta sequences to specific HLA alleles. In vitro tests confirmed that a few of the cytomegalovirus-associated TCR beta chains recognize cytomegalovirus antigens.

The cohort comprised fewer than 750 healthy bone marrow donors. All cohort members were sampled while nominally healthy, although unrecorded immune exposures were likely present. The donor tested CMV seropositive and was one of the 289 seropositive cohort members. Each donor provided a peripheral blood sample, and peripheral blood mononuclear cells were used for TCR beta sequencing. Genomic DNA extraction from the blood cell samples was performed with the Qiagen DNeasy Blood Extraction Kit. Input material: PBMCs. This receptor was taken from a girl aged 10 to 17 in good health and CMV-seropositive. The chain is made from TRBV10-3 and TRBJ2-1, with 8 central nucleotides matching TRBD2. The DNA reads as follows: TGTGCCATCAGTTACCCCCGGGGGGGGCATGAGCAGTTCTTC. Its product reads: CAISYPRGGHEQFF.